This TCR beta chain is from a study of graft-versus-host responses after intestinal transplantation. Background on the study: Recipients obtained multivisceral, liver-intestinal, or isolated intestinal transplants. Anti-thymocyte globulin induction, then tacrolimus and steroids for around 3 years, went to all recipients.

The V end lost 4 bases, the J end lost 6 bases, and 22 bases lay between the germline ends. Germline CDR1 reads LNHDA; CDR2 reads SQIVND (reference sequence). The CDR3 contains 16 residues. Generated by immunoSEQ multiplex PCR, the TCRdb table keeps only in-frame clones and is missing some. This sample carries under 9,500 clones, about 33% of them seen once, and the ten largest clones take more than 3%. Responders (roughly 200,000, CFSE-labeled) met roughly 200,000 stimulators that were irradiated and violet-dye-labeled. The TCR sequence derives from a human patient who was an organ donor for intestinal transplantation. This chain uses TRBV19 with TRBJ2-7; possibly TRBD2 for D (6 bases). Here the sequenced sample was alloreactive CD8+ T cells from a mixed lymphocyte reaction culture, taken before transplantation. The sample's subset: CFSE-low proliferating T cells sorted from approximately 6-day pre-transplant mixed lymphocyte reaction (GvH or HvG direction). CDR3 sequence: CASSTGLGTPNCEQYF. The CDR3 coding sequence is TGTGCCAGTAGTACAGGCTTAGGGACTCCTAACTGCGAGCAGTACTTC.